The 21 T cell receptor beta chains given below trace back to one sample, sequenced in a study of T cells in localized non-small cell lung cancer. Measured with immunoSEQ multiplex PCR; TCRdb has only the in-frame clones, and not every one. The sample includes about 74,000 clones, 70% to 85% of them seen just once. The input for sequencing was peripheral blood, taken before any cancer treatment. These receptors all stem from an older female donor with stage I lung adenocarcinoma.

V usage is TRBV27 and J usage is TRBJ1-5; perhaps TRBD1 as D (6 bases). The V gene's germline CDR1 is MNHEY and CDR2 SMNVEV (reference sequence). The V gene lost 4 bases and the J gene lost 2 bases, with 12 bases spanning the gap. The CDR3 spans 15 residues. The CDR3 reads CASSSQGRGNQPQHF. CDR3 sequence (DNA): TGTGCCAGCAGTTCCCAGGGGAGGGGCAATCAGCCCCAGCATTTT.

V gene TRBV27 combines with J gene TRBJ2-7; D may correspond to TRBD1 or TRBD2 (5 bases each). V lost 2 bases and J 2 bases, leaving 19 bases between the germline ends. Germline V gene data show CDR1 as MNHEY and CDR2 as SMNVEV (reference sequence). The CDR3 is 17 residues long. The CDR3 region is CASSLNVGAAPPYEQYF. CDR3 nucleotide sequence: TGTGCCAGCAGTTTAAACGTCGGGGCGGCCCCCCCCTACGAGCAGTACTTC.

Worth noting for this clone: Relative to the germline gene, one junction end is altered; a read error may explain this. In DNA form, the CDR3 reads TGTGCTAGCAGCCGAGGGGGGGAAGAAAACACCATATATTTT. Translation: CASSRGGEENTIYF. The V gene is TRBV7-7, the J gene TRBJ1-3; a possible D gene is TRBD1 (6 bases). The CDR3 length is 14 residues. Germline V lookup: CDR1 SSHAT, CDR2 FNYEAQ (reference sequence).

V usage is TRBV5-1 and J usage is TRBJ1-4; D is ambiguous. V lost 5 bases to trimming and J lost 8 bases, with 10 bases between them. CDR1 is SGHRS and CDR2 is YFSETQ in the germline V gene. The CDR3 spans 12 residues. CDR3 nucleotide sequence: TGCGCCAGCAGATGGGCTTTCGAAAAACTGTTTTTT. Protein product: CASRWAFEKLFF.

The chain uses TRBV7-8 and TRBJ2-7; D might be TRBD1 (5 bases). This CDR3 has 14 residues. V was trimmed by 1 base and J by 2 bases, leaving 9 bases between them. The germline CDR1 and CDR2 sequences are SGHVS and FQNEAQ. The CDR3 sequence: CASSLEPGTYEQYF. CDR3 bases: TGTGCCAGCAGCTTAGAGCCAGGGACCTACGAGCAGTACTTC.

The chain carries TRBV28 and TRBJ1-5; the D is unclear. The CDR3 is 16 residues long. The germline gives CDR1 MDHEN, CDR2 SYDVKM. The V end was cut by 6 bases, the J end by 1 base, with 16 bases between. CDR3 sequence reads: CASSPPVMGSNQPQHF. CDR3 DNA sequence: TGTGCCAGCAGCCCCCCGGTCATGGGGAGCAATCAGCCCCAGCATTTT. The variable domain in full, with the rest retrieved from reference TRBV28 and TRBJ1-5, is DVKVTQSSRYLVKRTGEKVFLECVQDMDHENMFWYRQDPGLGLRLIYFSYDVKMKEKGDIPEGYSVSREKKERFSLILESASTNQTSMYLCASSPPVMGSNQPQHFGDGTRLSIL.

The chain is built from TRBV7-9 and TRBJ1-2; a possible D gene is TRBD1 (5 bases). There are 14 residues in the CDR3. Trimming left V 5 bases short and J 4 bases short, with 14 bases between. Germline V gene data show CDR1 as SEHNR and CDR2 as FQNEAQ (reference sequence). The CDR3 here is CASSLWDGPYGYTF. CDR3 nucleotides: TGTGCCAGCAGCCTGTGGGACGGCCCCTATGGCTACACCTTC.

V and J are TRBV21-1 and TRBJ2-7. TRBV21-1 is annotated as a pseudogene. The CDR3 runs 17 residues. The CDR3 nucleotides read TGTGCCAGCAGCAAATGGGGGTCGCATCGGACCCTCGGCGAGCAGTACTTC. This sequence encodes CASSKWGSHRTLGEQYF.

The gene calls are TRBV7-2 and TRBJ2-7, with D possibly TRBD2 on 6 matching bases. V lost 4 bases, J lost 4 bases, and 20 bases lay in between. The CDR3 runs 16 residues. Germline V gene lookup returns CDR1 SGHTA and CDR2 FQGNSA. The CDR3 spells CASSSRGTLTPYEQYF. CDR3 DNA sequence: TGTGCCAGCAGCTCACGCGGGACGCTGACGCCTTACGAGCAGTACTTC.

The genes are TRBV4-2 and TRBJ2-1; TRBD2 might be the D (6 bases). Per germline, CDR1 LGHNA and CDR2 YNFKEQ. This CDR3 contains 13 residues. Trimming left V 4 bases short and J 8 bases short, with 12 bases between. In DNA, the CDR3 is TGTGCCAGCAGCCTCGGGACTCGGGATGAGCAGTTCTTC. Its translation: CASSLGTRDEQFF.

CDR3 bases: TGTGCCAGCAGCTTAGTCAACCCAGATACGCAGTATTTT. It codes for CASSLVNPDTQYF. This chain uses TRBV13 with TRBJ2-3, with D unresolved. This CDR3 comprises 13 residues. V was clipped by 1 base and J by 4 bases, with 6 bases between them. CDR1 and CDR2 (germline): PRHDT, FYEKMQ (reference sequence).

The chain's CDR3 is CASSLAYHLDTEAFF. In nucleotides, the CDR3 is TGTGCCAGCAGCTTGGCCTATCATTTGGACACTGAAGCTTTCTTT. The J gene is TRBJ1-1, the V gene TRBV5-5; D uncertain. With 0 bases removed from V and 3 bases from J, the gap between germline ends came to 12 bases. Germline V gene data show CDR1 as SGHKS and CDR2 as YYEKEE (reference sequence). The CDR3 extends over 15 amino acids.

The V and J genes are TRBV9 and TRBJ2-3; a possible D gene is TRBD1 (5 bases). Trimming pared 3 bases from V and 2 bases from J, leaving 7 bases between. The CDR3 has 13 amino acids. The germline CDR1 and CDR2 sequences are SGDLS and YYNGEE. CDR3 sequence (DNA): TGTGCCAGCAGCGCCAGGGTCACAGATACGCAGTATTTT. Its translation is CASSARVTDTQYF.

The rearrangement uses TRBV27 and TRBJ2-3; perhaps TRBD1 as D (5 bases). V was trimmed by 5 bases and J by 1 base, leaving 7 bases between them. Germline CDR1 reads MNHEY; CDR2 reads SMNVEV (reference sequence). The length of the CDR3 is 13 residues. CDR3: CASSRGGTDTQYF. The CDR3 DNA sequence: TGTGCCAGCAGTAGGGGTGGCACAGATACGCAGTATTTT.

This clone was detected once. The CDR3 nucleotides read TGTGCCAGTATAGGACAGGGAAACACCGGGGAGCTGTTTTTT. Translated, it gives CASIGQGNTGELFF. J is TRBJ2-2 and V is TRBV19, with 8 bases matching TRBD1. This CDR3 contains 14 residues. V trimming: 7 bases; J trimming: 2 bases; junction bases outside the gene matches: 3. Germline CDR1 LNHDA, CDR2 SQIVND (reference sequence).

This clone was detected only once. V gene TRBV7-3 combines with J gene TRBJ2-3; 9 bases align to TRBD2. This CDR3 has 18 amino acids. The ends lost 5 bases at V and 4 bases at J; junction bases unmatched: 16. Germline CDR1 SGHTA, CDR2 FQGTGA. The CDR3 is CASSPYRGSGSFPDTQYF. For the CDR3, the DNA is TGTGCCAGCAGCCCCTACCGGGGTAGCGGGAGCTTCCCAGATACGCAGTATTTT. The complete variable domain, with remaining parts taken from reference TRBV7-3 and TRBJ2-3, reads GAGVSQTPSNKVTEKGKYVELRCDPISGHTALYWYRQSLGQGPEFLIYFQGTGAADDSGLPNDRFFAVRPEGSVSTLKIQRTERGDSAVYLCASSPYRGSGSFPDTQYFGPGTRLTVL.

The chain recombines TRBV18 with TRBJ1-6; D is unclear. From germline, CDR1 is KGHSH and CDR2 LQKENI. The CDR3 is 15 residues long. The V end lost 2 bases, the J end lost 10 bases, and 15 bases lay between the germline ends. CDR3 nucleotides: TGTGCCAGCTCACCAGTCCCGACCACTGGATCACCCCTCCACTTT. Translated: CASSPVPTTGSPLHF.

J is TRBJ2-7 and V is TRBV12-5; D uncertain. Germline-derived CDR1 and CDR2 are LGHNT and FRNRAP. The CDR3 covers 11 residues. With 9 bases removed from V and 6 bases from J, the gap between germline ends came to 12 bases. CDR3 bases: TGTGCTAGGGGGAAGGGCGGCGAGCAGTACTTC. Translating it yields CARGKGGEQYF.

Written as DNA, the CDR3 is TGCGCCAGCAGGGAACTAAGGATTCGATCCTACGAGCAGTACTTC. Amino acids: CASRELRIRSYEQYF. J is TRBJ2-7 and V is TRBV10-1, with no clear D. Germline V gives CDR1 WNHNN, CDR2 SYGVQD (reference sequence). The length of the CDR3 is 15 residues. Trimming cost V 6 bases and J 1 base, with 16 bases left between them.

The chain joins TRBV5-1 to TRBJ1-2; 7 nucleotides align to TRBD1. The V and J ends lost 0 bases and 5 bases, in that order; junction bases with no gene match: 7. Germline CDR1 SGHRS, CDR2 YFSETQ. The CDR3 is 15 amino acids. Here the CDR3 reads CASSLDLDRAYGYTF. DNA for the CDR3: TGCGCCAGCAGCTTGGACCTTGACAGGGCTTATGGCTACACCTTC.

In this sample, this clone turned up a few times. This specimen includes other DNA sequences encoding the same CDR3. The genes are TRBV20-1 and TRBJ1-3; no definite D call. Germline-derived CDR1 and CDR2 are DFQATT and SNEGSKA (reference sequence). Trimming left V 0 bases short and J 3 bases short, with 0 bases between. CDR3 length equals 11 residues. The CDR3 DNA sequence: TGCAGTGCTAGAGATGGAAACACCATATATTTT. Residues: CSARDGNTIYF.